The 31 T cell receptor beta chains presented below share a single source sample, sequenced in a study of blood T cell repertoires in COVID-19. Repertoires were generated with immunoSEQ multiplex PCR, while TCRdb's copy carries only in-frame clones and drops some. The repertoire holds about 330,000 clones, with about nine tenths as singletons. The sequenced material came from peripheral blood. These receptors came from a man aged 25 to 40 with COVID-19, enrolled during active disease.

The V call is TRBV27, the J call TRBJ2-6, with TRBD1 matching 7 bases. The CDR3 is 18 residues long. CDR1 and CDR2 (germline): MNHEY, SMNVEV (reference sequence). Trimming removed 4 bases from V and 0 bases from J; junction bases left unmatched: 9. The CDR3 bases are TGTGCCAGCAGTTATCGGGGACAGACGAGCTCTGGGGCCAACGTCCTGACTTTC. Protein: CASSYRGQTSSGANVLTF.

J is TRBJ2-7 and V is TRBV6-5; 7 nucleotides agree with TRBD2. CDR3 length: 15 residues. The germline gives CDR1 MNHEY, CDR2 SVGAGI. V lost 2 bases, J lost 0 bases, and 4 bases stayed unmatched. CDR3: CASSYAGVASYEQYF. The DNA for the CDR3 is TGTGCCAGCAGTTACGCGGGGGTTGCCTCCTACGAGCAGTACTTC.

This clone was recorded only once. The chain employs TRBV5-1 and TRBJ2-5; 10 bases are a match to TRBD2. Germline V gene sequence: CDR1 SGHRS, CDR2 YFSETQ. The CDR3 totals 17 residues. With 0 bases clipped from V and 5 bases from J, the junction kept 10 bases outside the gene matches. This CDR3 is CASSLGGSGRSGETQYF. Written as DNA, the CDR3 is TGCGCCAGCAGCTTGGGCGGTAGCGGGAGGAGCGGGGAGACCCAGTACTTC.

The chain uses TRBV3-1 (or the pseudogene TRBV3-2) and TRBJ2-7, with TRBD2 identical over 7 bases. With V trimmed by 4 bases and J by 7 bases, 16 bases remained unmatched. CDR1 is LGHDT, CDR2 YNNKEL, per germline (reference sequence). The CDR3 length is 16 residues. The CDR3 nucleotides are TGTGCCAGCAGCCGCTTCGGCGGGGGAGGGCCGGGGGAGCAGTACTTC. Protein sequence: CASSRFGGGGPGEQYF.

This clone was detected a few times. V and J are TRBV3-1 (or the pseudogene TRBV3-2) and TRBJ2-3; no reliable D call. CDR1 and CDR2 from the germline V gene are LGHDT and YNNKEL (reference sequence). The length of the CDR3 is 13 residues. Trimming pared 3 bases from V and 4 bases from J, leaving 8 bases between. CDR3 sequence reads: CASSHHSSDTQYF. The CDR3 DNA reads TGTGCCAGCAGCCATCACTCCTCAGATACGCAGTATTTT.

This clone appeared a few times. V is TRBV5-4 and J is TRBJ2-2; TRBD2 aligns across 11 bases. The CDR3 length is 16 residues. Trimming cost V 0 bases and J 7 bases; bases outside gene matches: 5. CDR1 is SGHNT, CDR2 YYREEE, per germline (reference sequence). This CDR3 is CASSLALAGGFGELFF. The CDR3 DNA is TGTGCCAGCAGCTTGGCTCTAGCGGGGGGTTTCGGGGAGCTGTTTTTT.

This clone came up once. The gene calls are TRBV18 and TRBJ1-4; D call uncertain. This CDR3 is built from 14 residues. Germline V lookup: CDR1 KGHSH, CDR2 LQKENI. V was trimmed by 1 base and J by 7 bases, leaving 10 bases between them. The CDR3 DNA reads TGTGCCAGCTCACCACGGCCCCAGATTGAAAAACTGTTTTTT. Its protein is CASSPRPQIEKLFF.

The chain recombines TRBV27 with TRBJ2-2, with D tentatively TRBD2 (5 bases). Between the trimmed V and J ends, which lost 2 bases and 6 bases, there was a span of 10 bases. CDR1 and CDR2 (germline): MNHEY, SMNVEV (reference sequence). The CDR3 has 14 amino acids. CDR3 in DNA: TGTGCCAGCAGTTTAGGAGGTAACGCCGGGGAGCTGTTTTTT. It codes for CASSLGGNAGELFF.

This chain connects TRBV5-1 to TRBJ2-5; 8 bases are a match to TRBD2. Per germline, CDR1 SGHRS and CDR2 YFSETQ. This CDR3 has 14 amino acids. Trimming cost V 6 bases and J 3 bases; bases outside gene matches: 7. This CDR3 is CASNTGGAEETQYF. In DNA form, the CDR3 reads TGCGCCAGCAATACCGGGGGGGCCGAAGAGACCCAGTACTTC. Together with reference TRBV5-1 and TRBJ2-5, the CDR3 gives the full variable domain: KAGVTQTPRYLIKTRGQQVTLSCSPISGHRSVSWYQQTPGQGLQFLFEYFSETQRNKGNFPGRFSGRQFSNSRSEMNVSTLELGDSALYLCASNTGGAEETQYFGPGTRLLVL.

This clone has a count of ten or more. The chain uses TRBV4-1 and TRBJ2-7; 9 nucleotides align to TRBD1. This CDR3 spans 14 amino acids. V dropped 6 bases and J dropped 0; count of bases not matched to a gene: 3. CDR1 and CDR2 (germline): MGHRA, YSYEKL. The CDR3 DNA reads TGCGCCAGCAGTCAGGACAGGGGCTCCTACGAGCAGTACTTC. This encodes CASSQDRGSYEQYF.

Of note for this clone: In the same sample, other DNA sequences code for this CDR3. The J gene is TRBJ2-2, the V gene TRBV7-3; D is unclear. The length of the CDR3 is 12 residues. Trimming stripped 2 bases from V and 6 bases from J, with 4 bases between. Per germline, CDR1 SGHTA and CDR2 FQGTGA. In DNA, the CDR3 is TGTGCCAGCAGCTTAGAGGCCGGGGAGCTGTTTTTT. Translation: CASSLEAGELFF.

This rearrangement joins TRBV19 to TRBJ1-5; 11 bases match TRBD1. Germline V gene lookup returns CDR1 LNHDA and CDR2 SQIVND (reference sequence). The length of the CDR3 is 15 residues. V was clipped by 6 bases and J by 6 bases; unmatched bases: 7. CDR3 loop: CASSPPDRGLQPQHF. The CDR3 DNA sequence: TGTGCCAGTAGCCCTCCGGACAGGGGGCTTCAGCCCCAGCATTTT.

This rearrangement joins TRBV14 to TRBJ2-1; D is ambiguous. Germline CDR1 SGHDN, CDR2 FVKESK. Trimming took off 3 bases at V and 8 bases at J, with 14 bases between the two ends. CDR3 length: 14 residues. Here the CDR3 reads CASSHYVVSDEQFF. CDR3 DNA: TGTGCCAGCAGCCATTACGTCGTTAGTGATGAGCAGTTCTTC.

The chain has TRBV9 and TRBJ2-1; 9 bases line up with TRBD2. Germline V gene sequence: CDR1 SGDLS, CDR2 YYNGEE. The CDR3 sequence is 16 residues long. Germline trimming cut 0 bases from V and 1 base from J; bases unmatched to any gene: 2. In DNA form, the CDR3 reads TGTGCCAGCAGCGTAGCGAGCGGGAGGTCCTACAATGAGCAGTTCTTC. Translating it yields CASSVASGRSYNEQFF.

The chain joins TRBV4-1 to TRBJ2-3; 13 nucleotides match TRBD2. The V gene end was trimmed by 2 bases and the J gene end by 6 bases; junction bases not matched to a gene: 5. CDR1 is MGHRA and CDR2 is YSYEKL in the germline V gene. The CDR3 loop spans 16 amino acids. CDR3 DNA sequence: TGCGCCAGCAGCCAAACTAGCGGGGGGGCCGGGGATACGCAGTATTTT. It codes for CASSQTSGGAGDTQYF.

This chain connects TRBV12-3 or TRBV12-4 to TRBJ2-1; TRBD1 might be the D (6 bases). The CDR3 sequence is 11 residues long. The germline V and J ends were trimmed by 1 base and 13 bases, with 8 bases remaining between them. The CDR3 nucleotides read TGTGCCAGCAGTTTAGGACAGGCCCAGTTCTTC. Translated, it gives CASSLGQAQFF.

This clone was detected once. This chain joins TRBV7-2 and TRBJ1-1, with 7 positions matching TRBD1. This CDR3 comprises 13 residues. In germline, CDR1 is SGHTA, CDR2 FQGNSA. V lost 8 bases to trimming and J lost 0 bases; unmatched junction nucleotides: 3. The CDR3 reads CASRTGLNTEAFF. Written as DNA, the CDR3 is TGTGCCAGCCGGACAGGCCTGAACACTGAAGCTTTCTTT.

The chain combines TRBV7-2 with TRBJ2-4; 7 positions match TRBD2. Trimming removed 4 bases from V and 13 bases from J; junction bases left unmatched: 10. This CDR3 has 13 residues. Germline CDR1 SGHTA, CDR2 FQGNSA. The CDR3 DNA is TGTGCCAGCAGCTCACGGGACTACCTAGGGCAGTACTTC. Translating it yields CASSSRDYLGQYF.

V usage is TRBV2 and J usage is TRBJ2-7; 14 bases align to TRBD2. The CDR3 spans 17 residues. V lost 6 bases to trimming and J lost 3 bases; unmatched junction nucleotides: 10. Germline V gene lookup returns CDR1 SNHLY and CDR2 FYNNEI. CDR3 nucleotides: TGTGCCAGCAGCAGACTAGCGGGAGGGGAGGGGGACTACGAGCAGTACTTC. Translation gives CASSRLAGGEGDYEQYF.

This clone was recorded a few times. This chain joins TRBV5-5 and TRBJ2-7, with D perhaps TRBD1 (6 bases). CDR3 length equals 18 residues. V was pared by 4 bases and J by 5 bases, with 28 bases between. Per germline, CDR1 SGHKS and CDR2 YYEKEE (reference sequence). The CDR3 region is CASSRRQDALIVGDEQYF. CDR3 DNA: TGTGCCAGCAGCCGTCGACAGGACGCCCTAATAGTTGGAGACGAGCAGTACTTC.

J is TRBJ1-3 and V is TRBV6-5, with TRBD1 matching over 8 bases. The CDR3 contains 15 residues. Germline lookup yields CDR1 MNHEY and CDR2 SVGAGI. The V segment lost 6 bases and the J segment 8 bases; nucleotides outside the gene matches: 12. The CDR3: CASRSTRGRVDTIYF. For the CDR3, the DNA is TGTGCCAGCAGGTCAACCAGGGGGCGAGTGGACACCATATATTTT.

This chain uses TRBV12-5 with TRBJ2-1, with 12 bases aligning to TRBD2. CDR1 LGHNT and CDR2 FRNRAP come from the germline V gene. The trim removed 7 bases at V and 8 bases at J, leaving 12 bases unmatched. The CDR3 sequence is 16 residues long. CDR3 residues: CASVKGLAGGRDEQFF. In DNA form, the CDR3 reads TGTGCTAGTGTCAAAGGGCTAGCGGGGGGGCGCGATGAGCAGTTCTTC.

The rearrangement joins TRBV19 to TRBJ2-5; perhaps TRBD2 as D (6 bases). The CDR3 has 14 residues. Germline values: CDR1 LNHDA, CDR2 SQIVND (reference sequence). Trimming left V 10 bases short and J 4 bases short, with 19 bases between. The CDR3 DNA reads TGTGCCACCGAACGACCCGGGGGTAGAGAGACCCAGTACTTC. The encoded protein is CATERPGGRETQYF.

The J gene is TRBJ2-3, the V gene TRBV19; TRBD1 matches at 7 bases. Germline-derived CDR1 and CDR2 are LNHDA and SQIVND (reference sequence). Trimming took 3 bases from V and 0 from J; bases not matched to a gene: 15. This CDR3 has 19 residues. As DNA, the CDR3 is TGTGCCAGTAGTATGAGGTGGGGTAGACAGGGCCGTAGCACAGATACGCAGTATTTT. This gives the protein CASSMRWGRQGRSTDTQYF.

This rearrangement joins TRBV14 to TRBJ2-5, with TRBD2 matching over 10 bases. Looked up from germline, CDR1 is SGHDN and CDR2 is FVKESK. The CDR3 consists of 14 residues. Losses at the gene ends were 1 base for V and 5 bases for J; bases not matched to a gene: 1. In DNA, the CDR3 is TGTGCCAGCAGCCAAGTTAGCGGGGGGGAGACCCAGTACTTC. Translating it yields CASSQVSGGETQYF.

The J gene is TRBJ2-6, the V gene TRBV21-1; the DNA was not compared with TRBD2, the D call given in the table. TRBV21-1 is a recognized pseudogene. This CDR3 is built from 19 residues. CDR3 DNA: TGTGCCAGCAGCAAAGGGGCAGCGGGGTATCCCTCTGGGGCCAACGTCCTGACTTTC. Translating it yields CASSKGAAGYPSGANVLTF.

V is TRBV9 and J is TRBJ1-2, with D possibly matching TRBD1 (5 bases). The CDR3 runs to 13 residues. Germline V lookup: CDR1 SGDLS, CDR2 YYNGEE. Between the trimmed V and J ends, which lost 4 bases and 4 bases, there was a span of 11 bases. CDR3 nucleotide sequence: TGTGCCAGCAGCCCCCCAGACAGCTATGGCTACACCTTC. Protein product: CASSPPDSYGYTF.

The chain combines TRBV2 with TRBJ1-2; D unclear. CDR1 and CDR2 (germline): SNHLY, FYNNEI. Trimming shortened V by 6 bases and J by 1 base, and 12 bases separated the two germline ends. The length of the CDR3 is 14 residues. CDR3 loop: CASSRLMINYGYTF. The CDR3 DNA reads TGTGCCAGCAGCCGACTAATGATTAACTATGGCTACACCTTC.

J is TRBJ2-2 and V is TRBV27, with 7 bases that match TRBD1. Germline V gives CDR1 MNHEY, CDR2 SMNVEV (reference sequence). V gave up 0 bases and J gave up 7 bases; unmatched junction bases: 8. The CDR3 sequence is 16 residues long. CDR3 sequence: CASSLSYRGVVGELFF. The CDR3 coding sequence is TGTGCCAGCAGTTTATCGTACAGGGGTGTGGTCGGGGAGCTGTTTTTT.

This clone was seen only a few times. This chain uses TRBV7-2 with TRBJ1-2; a weak D match, TRBD1 (5 bases). V lost 6 bases to trimming and J lost 2 bases, with 16 bases between them. This CDR3 has 15 residues. The germline CDR1 and CDR2 sequences are SGHTA and FQGNSA. The CDR3 is CASRRQPNPNYGYTF. DNA for the CDR3: TGTGCCAGCAGGAGACAGCCAAACCCAAACTATGGCTACACCTTC.

The chain combines TRBV7-9 with TRBJ2-5, with TRBD2 as a possible D gene (7 bases). V shed 5 bases and J shed 4 bases, with 17 bases lying between them. Per germline, CDR1 SEHNR and CDR2 FQNEAQ (reference sequence). There are 15 residues in the CDR3. CDR3 in DNA: TGTGCCAGCAGCCCCAGGGGCGGGAGTTCAGAGACCCAGTACTTC. Amino acid sequence: CASSPRGGSSETQYF. The full variable domain, rest sourced from reference TRBV7-9 and TRBJ2-5, is DTGVSQNPRHKITKRGQNVTFRCDPISEHNRLYWYRQTLGQGPEFLTYFQNEAQLEKSRLLSDRFSAERPKGSFSTLEIQRTEQGDSAMYLCASSPRGGSSETQYFGPGTRLLVL.